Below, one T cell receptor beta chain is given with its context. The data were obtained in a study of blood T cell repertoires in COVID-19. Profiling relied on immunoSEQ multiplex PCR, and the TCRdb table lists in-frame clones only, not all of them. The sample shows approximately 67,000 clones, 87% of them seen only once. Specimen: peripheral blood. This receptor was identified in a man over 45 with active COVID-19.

This CDR3 is CASRGQGAFQPQHF. The DNA of the CDR3 is TGTGCCAGCCGGGGACAGGGGGCATTTCAGCCCCAGCATTTT. The genes are TRBV27 and TRBJ1-5; 12 nucleotides match TRBD1. Germline assignment: CDR1 MNHEY and CDR2 SMNVEV (reference sequence). The V segment lost 8 bases and the J segment 6 bases; nucleotides outside the gene matches: 5. CDR3 size: 14 residues.